This TCR beta chain was captured in a study of T cell responses to AZD1222 COVID-19 vaccine. Study outcomes and limitations: Among vaccine-associated CD4 TCRs, coverage spanned spike, with dominance at 160-218 and 743-854. Spike-specific TCR breadth and depth were elevated following two AZD1222 doses. Clonal diversity may have been underestimated, and the donors were mostly white British, with more females than males. Nearly half of the spike-specific TCRs reportedly recognize variant regions that carry no mutations.

Germline lookup yields CDR1 KGHDR and CDR2 SFDVKD. Trimming removed 2 bases from V and 2 bases from J; junction bases left unmatched: 1. The CDR3 runs to 16 residues. A word on this clone: As yet, its antigen is unknown.

The assay was immunoSEQ multiplex PCR, and TCRdb's table has in-frame clones only and misses some. The sample includes 210,000 or so clones, roughly 94% of them seen just once. The material was peripheral blood, obtained 28 days after the second dose of the MenACWY control vaccine. The source of this sequence is an adult who received the MenACWY meningococcal vaccine as a control. V gene TRBV24-1 combines with J gene TRBJ2-5; 13 bases match TRBD2. The CDR3 here is CATSDWTSGGQETQYF. For the CDR3, the DNA is TGTGCCACCAGTGATTGGACTAGCGGGGGACAAGAGACCCAGTACTTC.